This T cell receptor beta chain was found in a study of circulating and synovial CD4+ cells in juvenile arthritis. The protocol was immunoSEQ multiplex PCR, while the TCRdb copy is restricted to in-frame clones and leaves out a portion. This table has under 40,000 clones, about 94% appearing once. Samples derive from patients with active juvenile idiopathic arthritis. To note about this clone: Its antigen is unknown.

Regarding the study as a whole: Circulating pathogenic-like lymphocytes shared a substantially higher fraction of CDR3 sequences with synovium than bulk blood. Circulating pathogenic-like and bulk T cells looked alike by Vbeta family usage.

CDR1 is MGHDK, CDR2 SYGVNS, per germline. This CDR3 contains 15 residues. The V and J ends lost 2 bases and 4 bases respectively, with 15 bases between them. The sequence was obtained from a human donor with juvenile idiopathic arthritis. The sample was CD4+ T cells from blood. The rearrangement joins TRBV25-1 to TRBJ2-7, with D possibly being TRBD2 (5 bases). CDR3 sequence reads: CASSETLIGSYEQYF. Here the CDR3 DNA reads TGTGCCAGCAGTGAAACGTTGATAGGGAGTTACGAGCAGTACTTC.